These 15 T cell receptor beta chains came from one sample sequenced in a study of T cell responses to AZD1222 COVID-19 vaccine. Method: immunoSEQ multiplex PCR; TCRdb's copy keeps in-frame clones and lacks some. The data show some 72,000 clones, around 90% seen once. Sequences were derived from peripheral blood, sampled on day 0 of MenACWY control vaccination. Receptor source: an adult in good health.

This chain joins TRBV6-5 and TRBJ2-7; 9 positions agree with TRBD2. CDR1 and CDR2 from the germline V gene are MNHEY and SVGAGI. V lost 6 bases to trimming and J lost 2 bases; unmatched junction nucleotides: 5. CDR3 length: 14 residues. The CDR3 protein is CASRPTSGTYEQYF. DNA for the CDR3: TGTGCCAGCAGACCGACTAGCGGAACCTACGAGCAGTACTTC.

This chain links TRBV6-5 with TRBJ2-7, with 7 nucleotides matching TRBD1. The germline CDR1 and CDR2 sequences are MNHEY and SVGAGI. This CDR3 contains 14 residues. The J segment lost 0 bases and the V segment lost 6 bases, leaving 5 bases of the junction unmatched. CDR3 loop: CASSQRQGSYEQYF. DNA of the CDR3: TGTGCCAGCAGCCAAAGACAGGGCTCCTACGAGCAGTACTTC.

DNA for the CDR3: TGTGCCAGCAGTTATGGTTATAGCAATCAGCCCCAGCATTTT. Residues: CASSYGYSNQPQHF. The genes are TRBV6-2 or TRBV6-3 and TRBJ1-5; D ambiguous. Germline V gene lookup returns CDR1 MNHEY and CDR2 SVGEGT. This CDR3 has 14 amino acids. V was cut by 3 bases and J by 0 bases, with 6 bases left in between.

This chain uses TRBV28 with TRBJ1-1; no clear D gene. The CDR3 is made up of 14 amino acids. V dropped 7 bases and J dropped 7 bases, with 19 bases sitting between them. Germline V CDR1 and CDR2: MDHEN, SYDVKM. For the CDR3, the DNA is TGTGCCAGCACGTTTTCCGACGACCGCCATGAAGCTTTCTTT. Protein: CASTFSDDRHEAFF.

The CDR3 DNA sequence: TGTGCCAGCCGACCTTGGGGGGGCGCTTCTAGCACAGATACGCAGTATTTT. Amino acids: CASRPWGGASSTDTQYF. The V and J genes are TRBV7-2 and TRBJ2-3; TRBD2 might be the D (7 bases). The V and J ends lost 8 bases and 0 bases respectively, with 21 bases between them. Germline assignment: CDR1 SGHTA and CDR2 FQGNSA. There are 17 residues in the CDR3. Based on the CDR3 plus reference TRBV7-2 and TRBJ2-3, the full variable domain is GAGVSQSPSNKVTEKGKDVELRCDPISGHTALYWYRQSLGQGLEFLIYFQGNSAPDKSGLPSDRFSAERTGGSVSTLTIQRTQQEDSAVYLCASRPWGGASSTDTQYFGPGTRLTVL.

The table lists this clone with a count of one. The chain couples TRBV6-6 to TRBJ2-5; unclear D gene. There are 12 residues in the CDR3. Germline V gene sequence: CDR1 MNHNY, CDR2 SVGAGI (reference sequence). Trimming cost V 2 bases and J 1 base, with 2 bases left between them. The CDR3 DNA reads as TGTGCCAGCAGTTACGGCCAAGAGACCCAGTACTTC. Translation gives CASSYGQETQYF.

V usage is TRBV5-1 and J usage is TRBJ2-3; D is undetermined. The V and J ends lost 0 bases and 0 bases respectively, with 11 bases between them. This CDR3 contains 16 residues. In germline, CDR1 is SGHRS, CDR2 YFSETQ. This chain's CDR3 is CASSLAVGLSTDTQYF. CDR3 nucleotide sequence: TGCGCCAGCAGCTTGGCCGTAGGGCTTAGCACAGATACGCAGTATTTT.

The V call is TRBV9, the J call TRBJ2-5; the D gene is possibly TRBD2 (6 bases). Trimming pared 3 bases from V and 5 bases from J, leaving 14 bases between. The V gene's germline CDR1 is SGDLS and CDR2 YYNGEE. The CDR3 totals 14 residues. CDR3 in amino acids: CASSDGSRAETQYF. The CDR3 nucleotides are TGTGCCAGCAGCGACGGGAGTAGGGCGGAGACCCAGTACTTC.

The chain is built from TRBV7-9 and TRBJ1-4, with 8 bases fitting TRBD1. Germline CDR1 SEHNR, CDR2 FQNEAQ (reference sequence). V dropped 5 bases and J dropped 5; count of bases not matched to a gene: 10. The CDR3 is made up of 16 amino acids. The CDR3, as DNA: TGTGCCAGCAGCACCGGGACAGGCGGGGGGAATGAAAAACTGTTTTTT. Protein product: CASSTGTGGGNEKLFF.

The chain combines TRBV19 with TRBJ1-4, with 9 bases aligning to TRBD1. Germline V gives CDR1 LNHDA, CDR2 SQIVND (reference sequence). V lost 2 bases, J lost 7 bases, and 5 bases stayed unmatched. The CDR3 spans 15 residues. The DNA of the CDR3 is TGTGCCAGTAGTATAATCGTGGACAGGGGTGAAAAACTGTTTTTT. This encodes CASSIIVDRGEKLFF.

V usage is TRBV7-2 and J usage is TRBJ2-5; D not certain. There are 15 residues in the CDR3. Trimming stripped 0 bases from V and 4 bases from J, with 12 bases between. Germline V gene lookup returns CDR1 SGHTA and CDR2 FQGNSA. Here the CDR3 reads CASSLAHNPPETQYF. CDR3 nucleotides: TGTGCCAGCAGCTTAGCGCACAACCCTCCAGAGACCCAGTACTTC.

The chain has TRBV3-1 (or the pseudogene TRBV3-2) and TRBJ2-5; 7 bases match TRBD2. This CDR3 comprises 14 residues. The V gene end was trimmed by 5 bases and the J gene end by 5 bases; junction bases not matched to a gene: 8. Germline CDR1 is LGHDT and CDR2 is YNNKEL (reference sequence). Here the CDR3 DNA reads TGTGCCAGCAGCTACGGACTAGGCGCTGAGACCCAGTACTTC. Encoded protein: CASSYGLGAETQYF.

The chain uses TRBV4-1 and TRBJ2-7; D is uncertain. Germline V gene sequence: CDR1 MGHRA, CDR2 YSYEKL. V lost 2 bases to trimming and J lost 0 bases, with 14 bases between them. The CDR3 sequence is 16 residues long. CDR3 bases: TGCGCCAGCAGCCAAATTGACTTGGTCTCCTCCTACGAGCAGTACTTC. Protein: CASSQIDLVSSYEQYF.

The chain combines TRBV28 with TRBJ2-3; D perhaps matches TRBD2 (6 bases). The germline V gene has CDR1 MDHEN and CDR2 SYDVKM. The CDR3 contains 14 residues. Trimming removed 3 bases from V and 4 bases from J, with 11 bases in between. CDR3 protein: CASSLEGIADTQYF. CDR3 sequence (DNA): TGTGCCAGCAGTTTGGAGGGTATCGCAGATACGCAGTATTTT.

This clone occurred once. V usage is TRBV5-1 and J usage is TRBJ2-7; possibly TRBD1 for D (6 bases). V shed 0 bases and J shed 5 bases, with 12 bases lying between them. CDR3 size: 14 residues. Germline V gives CDR1 SGHRS, CDR2 YFSETQ. The DNA for the CDR3 is TGCGCCAGCAGCTTGGCCTCGTCAGGGGACGAGCAGTACTTC. Its translation is CASSLASSGDEQYF.